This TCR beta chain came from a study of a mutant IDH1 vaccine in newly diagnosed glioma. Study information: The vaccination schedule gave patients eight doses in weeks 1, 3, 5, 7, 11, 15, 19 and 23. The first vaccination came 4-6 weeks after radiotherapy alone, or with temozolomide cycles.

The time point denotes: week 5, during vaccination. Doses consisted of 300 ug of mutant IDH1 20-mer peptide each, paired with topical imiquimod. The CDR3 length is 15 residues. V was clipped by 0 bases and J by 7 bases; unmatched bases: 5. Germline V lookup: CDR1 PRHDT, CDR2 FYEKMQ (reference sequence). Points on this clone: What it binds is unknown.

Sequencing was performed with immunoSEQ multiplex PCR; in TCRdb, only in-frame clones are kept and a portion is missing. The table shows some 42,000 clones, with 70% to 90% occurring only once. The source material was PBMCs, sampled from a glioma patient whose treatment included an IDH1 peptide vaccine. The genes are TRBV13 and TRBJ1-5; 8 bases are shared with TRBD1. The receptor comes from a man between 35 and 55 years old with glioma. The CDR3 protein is CASSLGNRGSQPQHF. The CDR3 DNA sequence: TGTGCCAGCAGCTTAGGGAACAGGGGGTCCCAGCCCCAGCATTTT.